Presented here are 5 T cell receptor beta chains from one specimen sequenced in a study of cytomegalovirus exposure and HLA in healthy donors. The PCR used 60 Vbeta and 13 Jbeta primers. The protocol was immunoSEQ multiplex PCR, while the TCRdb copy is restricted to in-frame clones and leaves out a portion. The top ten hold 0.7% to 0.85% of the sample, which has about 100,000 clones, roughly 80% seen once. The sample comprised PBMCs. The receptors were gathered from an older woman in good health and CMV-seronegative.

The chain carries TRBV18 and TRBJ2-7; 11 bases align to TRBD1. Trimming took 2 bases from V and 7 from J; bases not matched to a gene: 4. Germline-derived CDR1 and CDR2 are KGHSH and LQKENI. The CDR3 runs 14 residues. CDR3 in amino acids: CASSPGTGGREQYF. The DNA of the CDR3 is TGTGCCAGCTCACCAGGGACAGGGGGGCGGGAGCAGTACTTC.

The CDR3 bases are TGTGCCACCGCCTACACTCACGGAGGGAACACTGAAGCTTTCTTT. It is translated as CATAYTHGGNTEAFF. The V and J genes are TRBV19 and TRBJ1-1; D remains ambiguous. This CDR3 spans 15 amino acids. The V end lost 10 bases, the J end lost 1 base, and 19 bases lay between the germline ends. CDR1 is LNHDA and CDR2 is SQIVND in the germline V gene (reference sequence).

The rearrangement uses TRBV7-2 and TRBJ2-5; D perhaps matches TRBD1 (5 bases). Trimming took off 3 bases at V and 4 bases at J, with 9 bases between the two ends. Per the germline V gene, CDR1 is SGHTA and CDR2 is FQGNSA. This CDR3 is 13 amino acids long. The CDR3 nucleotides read TGTGCCAGCAGCTTCGCAGGGCGAGAGACCCAGTACTTC. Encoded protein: CASSFAGRETQYF.

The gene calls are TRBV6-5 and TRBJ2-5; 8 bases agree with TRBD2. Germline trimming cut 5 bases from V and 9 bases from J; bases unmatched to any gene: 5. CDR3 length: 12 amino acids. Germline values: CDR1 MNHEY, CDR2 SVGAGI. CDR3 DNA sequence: TGTGCCAGCAGTCCGGGGGGGTCATCCCAGTACTTC. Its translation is CASSPGGSSQYF.

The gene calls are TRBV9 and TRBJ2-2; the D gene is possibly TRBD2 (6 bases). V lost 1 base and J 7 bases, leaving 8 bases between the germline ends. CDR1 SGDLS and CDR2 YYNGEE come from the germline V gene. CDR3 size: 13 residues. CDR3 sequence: CASSVWGVGELFF. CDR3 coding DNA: TGTGCCAGCAGCGTATGGGGGGTCGGGGAGCTGTTTTTT.